This TCR beta chain was found in a study of blood T cells in healthy people across ages. On the study more broadly: About one barcoded beta molecule per two T cells came from capture by template switching.

This clonotype appeared a few times. Combining a sample-barcoded 5' primer with a J-beta primer mix, a second PCR ran for roughly 6 to 12 cycles. From the 5' RACE reads, TCRdb called clonotypes with MiXCR, one entry per CDR3 protein. The sample lists about 930,000 distinct CDR3 sequences; about 29% were seen once. Germline V gives CDR1 SGHTA, CDR2 FQGNSA. J gave up 4 bases and V 4 bases, and 20 bases lay outside the gene matches. CDR3 length equals 20 residues. In addition, the sample was reused for a study of T cells of mothers and their children. This second report adds: It was observed that no persistent microchimeric T cell clones could be detected.

The receptor was derived from a woman aged 40 to 49 in good health. Sequencing was performed on blood. This rearrangement joins TRBV7-2 to TRBJ2-1; 9 nucleotides agree with TRBD2. The CDR3 loop is CASSSLSHPTRLAAYNEQFF. The CDR3 DNA reads as TGTGCCAGCAGCTCCTTGTCGCACCCGACGAGACTAGCGGCATACAATGAGCAGTTCTTC. The full variable domain, with the rest looked up from reference TRBV7-2 and TRBJ2-1, is GAGVSQSPSNKVTEKGKDVELRCDPISGHTALYWYRQSLGQGLEFLIYFQGNSAPDKSGLPSDRFSAERTGGSVSTLTIQRTQQEDSAVYLCASSSLSHPTRLAAYNEQFFGPGTRLTVL.